These 10 T cell receptor beta chains were sequenced from one sample in a study of T cell responses to AZD1222 COVID-19 vaccine (dated by TCRdb to the early 2020s). The library was prepared using the immunoSEQ multiplex PCR assay. Drawn from immuneACCESS, this table holds only the in-frame rearrangements with V and J called that TCRdb kept. Clones are partly lost; checked studies trace under half to an unresolved V gene and leave the rest unexplained. Here the sample has 100,000 to 150,000 clones; approximately 90% occur a single time. Of the sample, about 22% falls within the top ten clones. In light of the paper, this sample's time point label describes: baseline before first vaccination. The sequencing here drew on peripheral blood, taken on day 0 of AZD1222 vaccination. The source of these receptors is an adult in good health.

The gene calls are TRBV7-8 and TRBJ1-1; D is undetermined. CDR3 length: 13 residues. V lost 7 bases to trimming and J lost 1 base, with 10 bases between them. The germline V gene encodes CDR1 SGHVS and CDR2 FQNEAQ. The DNA for the CDR3 is TGTGCCAGCATTCTGGTCCGGAACACTGAAGCTTTCTTT. Protein product: CASILVRNTEAFF.

This chain joins TRBV3-1 (or the pseudogene TRBV3-2) and TRBJ1-5; TRBD1 is a possible D gene (6 bases). Germline V gene data show CDR1 as LGHDT and CDR2 as YNNKEL (reference sequence). The ends were cut back, 6 bases at V and 7 bases at J, with 19 bases in the middle. This CDR3 comprises 15 residues. DNA for the CDR3: TGTGCCAGCAGTCAACTCAGGGGCAACGGCCAGCCCCAGCATTTT. Its translation is CASSQLRGNGQPQHF.

The V gene is TRBV18, the J gene TRBJ2-6; 9 bases are shared with TRBD1. V dropped 6 bases and J dropped 2; count of bases not matched to a gene: 14. Germline CDR1 and CDR2: KGHSH and LQKENI. This CDR3 contains 19 residues. DNA of the CDR3: TGTGCCAGCTCCCTCCGGCCCGGGACAGGGCGGGCTGGGGCCAACGTCCTGACTTTC. Translated, it gives CASSLRPGTGRAGANVLTF.

The chain is built from TRBV19 and TRBJ1-5; 8 bases are shared with TRBD1. CDR3 length: 16 amino acids. After removal of 7 bases from V and 5 bases from J, the junction contained 13 bases not matched to a gene. Per germline, CDR1 LNHDA and CDR2 SQIVND (reference sequence). CDR3 bases: TGTGCCAGTACCGCCCTTAACCAGGGGGCAGATCAGCCCCAGCATTTT. Amino acid sequence: CASTALNQGADQPQHF.

CDR3 sequence (DNA): TGTGCCAGCAGTTACTCGCGTCCAGGCTGGGTTTCCTATGGCTACACCTTC. Its translation: CASSYSRPGWVSYGYTF. The V and J genes are TRBV6-2 or TRBV6-3 and TRBJ1-2; D gene uncertain. The germline gives CDR1 MNHEY, CDR2 SVGEGT. The CDR3 is made up of 17 amino acids. Trimming took off 0 bases at V and 4 bases at J, with 18 bases between the two ends.

This rearrangement joins TRBV15 to TRBJ2-7, with 7 bases identical to TRBD1. The CDR3 extends over 18 amino acids. Germline assignment: CDR1 LNHNV and CDR2 YYDKDF (reference sequence). The V segment lost 0 bases and the J segment 2 bases; nucleotides outside the gene matches: 13. The CDR3 reads CATSREERLRDSPYEQYF. The CDR3 DNA follows: TGTGCCACCAGCAGAGAAGAACGGCTAAGGGACAGCCCCTACGAGCAGTACTTC.

This chain joins TRBV5-1 and TRBJ2-2; tentative D call: TRBD2 (6 bases). Deletions cut 4 bases from V and 3 bases from J, with 13 bases between. Germline V gene lookup returns CDR1 SGHRS and CDR2 YFSETQ. This CDR3 has 15 residues. The CDR3 DNA reads as TGCGCCAGCAGCCTTCAAGGAGGGGACACCGGGGAGCTGTTTTTT. It specifies CASSLQGGDTGELFF.

The CDR3 here is CASSPGTGGTETQYF. The DNA for the CDR3 is TGTGCCAGCAGCCCAGGGACAGGGGGCACCGAGACCCAGTACTTC. The chain has TRBV7-9 and TRBJ2-5; TRBD1 agrees at 12 bases. From germline, CDR1 is SEHNR and CDR2 FQNEAQ (reference sequence). The CDR3 spans 15 residues. Germline trimming cut 5 bases from V and 5 bases from J; bases unmatched to any gene: 6.

V usage is TRBV30 and J usage is TRBJ1-4, with D unclear. The CDR3 runs 15 residues. Germline V gene sequence: CDR1 GTSNPN, CDR2 SVGIG (reference sequence). V was clipped by 1 base and J by 2 bases, with 11 bases between them. CDR3 loop: CAWSEQSLTNEKLFF. CDR3 bases: TGTGCCTGGAGTGAGCAGAGCTTGACTAATGAAAAACTGTTTTTT.

This chain joins TRBV9 and TRBJ1-5; the D gene is possibly TRBD1 (6 bases). The V gene lost 0 bases and the J gene lost 5 bases, with 12 bases spanning the gap. The V gene's germline CDR1 is SGDLS and CDR2 YYNGEE. CDR3 length: 15 amino acids. The CDR3 nucleotides read TGTGCCAGCAGCGTAGAAGGGACACCTTATCAGCCCCAGCATTTT. Amino acids: CASSVEGTPYQPQHF. The variable domain in full, completed from reference TRBV9 and TRBJ1-5, reads DSGVTQTPKHLITATGQRVTLRCSPRSGDLSVYWYQQSLDQGLQFLIQYYNGEERAKGNILERFSAQQFPDLHSELNLSSLELGDSALYFCASSVEGTPYQPQHFGDGTRLSIL.